This T cell receptor (beta chain) is from a study of memory CD4+ T cells and cytomegalovirus serostatus. About the research overall: This sample comes from healthy Belgian adults, about nine CMV seropositive, 20 to 25 seronegative.

With V trimmed by 8 bases and J by 0 bases, 8 bases remained unmatched. The CDR3 consists of 15 residues. The germline gives CDR1 SGHAT, CDR2 FQNNGV. This clone appeared a single time. In the original workflow: After removing out-of-frame reads, approximately 2.2 million distinct TCRbeta sequences remained. Only in-frame clones appear in the TCRdb table, and some are missing; sequencing was by immunoSEQ multiplex PCR. The DNA was the basis for D and trimming; V, J and clone size are from that table. The profile shows approximately 74,000 clones, about 75% of them singletons. The sort gate was single viable CD3+CD4+CD8-CD45RO+ cells for memory CD4+ T cells. Serostatus was set by detecting CMV pp150, pp28, p38, p52 IgG.

Input material: memory CD4+ T cells from blood. This sequence originates from an adult in good health and CMV-seropositive. V and J are TRBV11-2 and TRBJ2-7, with TRBD2 matching 9 bases. In nucleotides, the CDR3 is TGTGCCAGCGGGGGATTAGCGGGAGTCTCCTACGAGCAGTACTTC. Its translation is CASGGLAGVSYEQYF.